This T cell receptor beta chain derives from a study of CD8 T cells in ankylosing spondylitis. General study results and limits: A TCR beta motif of roughly 8 highly homologous variants appeared characteristic of ankylosing spondylitis blood.

The V gene lost 5 bases and the J gene lost 3 bases, with 8 bases spanning the gap. This CDR3 comprises 12 residues. Germline values: CDR1 PRHDT, CDR2 FYEKMQ (reference sequence). This clonotype was detected many times. As yet, its antigen is unknown. TCRdb re-called the 5' RACE reads with MiXCR, one entry per CDR3 protein. This sample has a few hundred thousand distinct CDR3 sequences; around 16% occur once, and the top ten carry about two fifths. The receptor's source is a male donor with ankylosing spondylitis. Sequencing input: blood, either unsorted or a sorted T cell fraction (not recorded which). The gene calls are TRBV13 and TRBJ2-7; possible D gene TRBD1, 5 bases. In DNA, the CDR3 is TGTGCCAGCAGCCTACAGGTCTACGAGCAGTACTTC. It yields the protein CASSLQVYEQYF.